This section outlines one TCR beta chain sequence together with its context. Its antigen is not identified. This entry comes from a study of CXCR3-negative and CXCR3-positive naive CD8 T cells. Study-wide background: TRB reads totalled about 130 million, about 1.5 +/- 0.3 million per library.

Germline V gives CDR1 SGHDN, CDR2 FVKESK. CDR3 length: 12 residues. Libraries were UMI-labeled 5' RACE TRB cDNA. For each CDR3 protein, TCRdb gives one entry from its re-call of the 5' RACE reads, without DNA. This sample's table reports roughly 41,000 distinct CDR3 sequences. Findings and limits, study-wide: In both naive subsets diversity was comparably high, whereas memory CD8+ cells showed much lower diversity. The study found that naive CXCR3-negative and CXCR3-positive cells shared TRBV-TRBJ usage, while memory cells differed. Once cells were cryopreserved, CXCR3 expression went down partly, and most assays used fresh PBMCs.

The chain carries TRBV14 and TRBJ2-7. This sequence originates from a human donor in good health. Some clones in this sample may be carry-over from other donors' samples. The specimen was memory CD8+ T cells from blood. CDR3 sequence reads: CASSLVEYEQYF. The variable domain in full, with the rest retrieved from reference TRBV14 and TRBJ2-7, is EAGVTQFPSHSVIEKGQTVTLRCDPISGHDNLYWYRRVMGKEIKFLLHFVKESKQDESGMPNNRFLAERTGGTYSTLKVQPAELEDSGVYFCASSLVEYEQYFGPGTRLTVT.